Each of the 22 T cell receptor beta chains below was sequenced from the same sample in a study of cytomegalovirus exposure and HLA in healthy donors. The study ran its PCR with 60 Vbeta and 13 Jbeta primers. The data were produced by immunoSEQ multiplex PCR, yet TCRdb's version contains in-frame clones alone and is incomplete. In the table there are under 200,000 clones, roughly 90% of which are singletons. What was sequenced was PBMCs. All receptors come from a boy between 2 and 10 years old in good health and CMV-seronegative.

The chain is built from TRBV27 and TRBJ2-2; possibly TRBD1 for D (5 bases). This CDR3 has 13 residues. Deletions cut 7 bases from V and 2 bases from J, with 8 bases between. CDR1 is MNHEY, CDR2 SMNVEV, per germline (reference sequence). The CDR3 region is CASTRGNTGELFF. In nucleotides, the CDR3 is TGTGCCAGCACTAGGGGTAACACCGGGGAGCTGTTTTTT.

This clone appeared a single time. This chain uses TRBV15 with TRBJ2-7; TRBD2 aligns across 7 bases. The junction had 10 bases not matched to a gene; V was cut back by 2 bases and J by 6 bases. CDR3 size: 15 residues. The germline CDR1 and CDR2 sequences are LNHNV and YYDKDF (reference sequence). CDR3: CATSRSGLVPVEQYF. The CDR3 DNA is TGTGCCACCAGCAGATCAGGACTAGTTCCTGTCGAGCAGTACTTC.

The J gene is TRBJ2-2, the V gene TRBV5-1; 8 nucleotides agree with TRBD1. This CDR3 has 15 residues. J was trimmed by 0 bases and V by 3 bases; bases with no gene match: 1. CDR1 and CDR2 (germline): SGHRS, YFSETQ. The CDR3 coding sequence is TGCGCCAGCAGCTGGGACAGGCCGAACACCGGGGAGCTGTTTTTT. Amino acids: CASSWDRPNTGELFF.

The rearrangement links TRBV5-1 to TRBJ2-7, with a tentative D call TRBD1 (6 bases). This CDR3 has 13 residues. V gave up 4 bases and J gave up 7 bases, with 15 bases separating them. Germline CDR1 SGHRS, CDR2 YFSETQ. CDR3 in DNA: TGCGCCAGCAGCCCCGAACCTGACAGGGAGCAGTACTTC. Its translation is CASSPEPDREQYF.

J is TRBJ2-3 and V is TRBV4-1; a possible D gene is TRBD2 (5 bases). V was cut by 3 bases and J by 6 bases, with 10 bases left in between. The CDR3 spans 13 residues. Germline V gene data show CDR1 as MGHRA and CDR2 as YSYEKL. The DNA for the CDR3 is TGCGCCAGCAGCCACGGAAGGGAGGATACGCAGTATTTT. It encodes CASSHGREDTQYF.

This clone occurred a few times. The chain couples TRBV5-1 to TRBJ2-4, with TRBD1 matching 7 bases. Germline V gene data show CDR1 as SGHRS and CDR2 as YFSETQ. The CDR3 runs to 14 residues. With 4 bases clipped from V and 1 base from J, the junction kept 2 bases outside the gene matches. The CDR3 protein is CASSPDRAKNIQYF. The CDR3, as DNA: TGCGCCAGCAGCCCGGACAGGGCCAAAAACATTCAGTACTTC.

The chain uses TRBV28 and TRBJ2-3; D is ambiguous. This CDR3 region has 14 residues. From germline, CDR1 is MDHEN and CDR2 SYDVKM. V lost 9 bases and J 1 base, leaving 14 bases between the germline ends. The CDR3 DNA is TGTGCCAGTCGAGGAGCGCCCGGCACAGATACGCAGTATTTT. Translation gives CASRGAPGTDTQYF.

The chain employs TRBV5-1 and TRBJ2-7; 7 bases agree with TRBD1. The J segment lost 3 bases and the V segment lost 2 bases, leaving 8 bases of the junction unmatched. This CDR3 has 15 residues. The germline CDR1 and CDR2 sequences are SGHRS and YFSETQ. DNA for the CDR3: TGCGCCAGCAGCTTATGGATGAGGGACAGCTACGAGCAGTACTTC. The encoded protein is CASSLWMRDSYEQYF.

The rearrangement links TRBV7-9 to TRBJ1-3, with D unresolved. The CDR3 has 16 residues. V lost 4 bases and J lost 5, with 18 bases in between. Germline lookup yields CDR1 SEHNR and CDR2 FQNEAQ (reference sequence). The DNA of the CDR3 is TGTGCCAGCAGCTACCTGGTCGCCAGTACGAGAAACACCATATATTTT. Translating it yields CASSYLVASTRNTIYF.

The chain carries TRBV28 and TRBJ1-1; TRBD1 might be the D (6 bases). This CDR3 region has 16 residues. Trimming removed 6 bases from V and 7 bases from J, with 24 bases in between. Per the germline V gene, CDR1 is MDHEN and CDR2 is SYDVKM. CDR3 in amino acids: CASSHKGYRGGGEAFF. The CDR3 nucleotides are TGTGCCAGCAGCCATAAAGGGTATAGGGGAGGGGGTGAAGCTTTCTTT.

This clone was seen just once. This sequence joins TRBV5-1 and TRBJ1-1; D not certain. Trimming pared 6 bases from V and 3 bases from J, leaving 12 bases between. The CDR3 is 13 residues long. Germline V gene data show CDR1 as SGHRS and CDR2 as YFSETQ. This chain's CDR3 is CASNLNSDTEAFF. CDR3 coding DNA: TGCGCCAGCAATCTAAACAGTGACACTGAAGCTTTCTTT.

Here the CDR3 reads CASSFGGVTYEQYF. The CDR3 DNA is TGTGCCAGCAGCTTTGGAGGGGTCACCTACGAGCAGTACTTC. J is TRBJ2-7 and V is TRBV5-4; maybe TRBD2 (6 bases). V was shortened by 2 bases and J by 2 bases, with 11 bases between the two germline ends. The CDR3 contains 14 residues. Germline V gives CDR1 SGHNT, CDR2 YYREEE (reference sequence).

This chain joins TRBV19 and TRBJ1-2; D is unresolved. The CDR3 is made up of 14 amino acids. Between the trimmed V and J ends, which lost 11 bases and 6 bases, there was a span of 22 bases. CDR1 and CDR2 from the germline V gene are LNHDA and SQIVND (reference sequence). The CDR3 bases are TGTGCCGCGGCCCTGGCGCTGCGGCGGGATGGCTACACCTTC. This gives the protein CAAALALRRDGYTF. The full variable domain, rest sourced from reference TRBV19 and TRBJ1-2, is DGGITQSPKYLFRKEGQNVTLSCEQNLNHDAMYWYRQDPGQGLRLIYYSQIVNDFQKGDIAEGYSVSREKKESFPLTVTSAQKNPTAFYLCAAALALRRDGYTFGSGTRLTVV.

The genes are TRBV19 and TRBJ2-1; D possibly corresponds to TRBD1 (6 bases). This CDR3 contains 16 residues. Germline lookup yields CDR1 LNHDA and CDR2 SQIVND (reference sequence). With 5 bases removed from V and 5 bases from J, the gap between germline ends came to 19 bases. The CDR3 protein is CASSALTGSGDNEQFF. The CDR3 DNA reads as TGTGCCAGTAGTGCACTAACAGGGTCAGGGGACAATGAGCAGTTCTTC.

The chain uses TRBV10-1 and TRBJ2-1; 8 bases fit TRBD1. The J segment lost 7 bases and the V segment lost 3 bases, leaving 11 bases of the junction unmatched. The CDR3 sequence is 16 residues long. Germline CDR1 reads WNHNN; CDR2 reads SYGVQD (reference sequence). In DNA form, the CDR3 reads TGCGCCAGCAGTGATATTAGCTCGGACAGGGTGAATGAGCAGTTCTTC. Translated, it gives CASSDISSDRVNEQFF.

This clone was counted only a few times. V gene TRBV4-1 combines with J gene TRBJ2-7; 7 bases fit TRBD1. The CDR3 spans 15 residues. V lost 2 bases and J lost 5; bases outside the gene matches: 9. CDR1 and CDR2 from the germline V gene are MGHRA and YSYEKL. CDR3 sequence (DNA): TGCGCCAGCAGCCAAAATGTAGGACAGGTCAACGAGCAGTACTTC. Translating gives CASSQNVGQVNEQYF.

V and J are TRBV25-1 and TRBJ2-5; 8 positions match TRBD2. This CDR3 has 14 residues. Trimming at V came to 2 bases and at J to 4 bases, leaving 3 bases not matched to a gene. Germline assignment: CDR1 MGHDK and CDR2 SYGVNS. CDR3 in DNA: TGTGCCAGCAGTGAAGCGGGGGGTAGAGAGACCCAGTACTTC. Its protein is CASSEAGGRETQYF.

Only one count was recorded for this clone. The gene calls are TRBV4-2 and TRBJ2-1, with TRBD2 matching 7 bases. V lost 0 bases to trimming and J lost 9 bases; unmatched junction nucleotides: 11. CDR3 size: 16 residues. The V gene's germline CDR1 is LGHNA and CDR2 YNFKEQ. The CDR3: CASSQDLPTSLTEQFF. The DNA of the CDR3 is TGTGCCAGCAGCCAAGATCTGCCGACTAGCCTGACTGAGCAGTTCTTC.

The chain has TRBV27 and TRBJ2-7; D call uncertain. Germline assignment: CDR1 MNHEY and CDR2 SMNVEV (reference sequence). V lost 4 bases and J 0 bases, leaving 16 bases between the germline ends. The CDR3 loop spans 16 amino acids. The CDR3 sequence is CASSSQSRPSSYEQYF. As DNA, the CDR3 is TGTGCCAGCAGTTCACAGAGTCGACCGAGCTCCTACGAGCAGTACTTC.

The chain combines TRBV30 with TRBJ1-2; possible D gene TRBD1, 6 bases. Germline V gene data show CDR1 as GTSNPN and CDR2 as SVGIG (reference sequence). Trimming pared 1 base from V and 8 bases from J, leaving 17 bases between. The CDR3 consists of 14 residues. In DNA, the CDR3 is TGTGCCTGGAGTGCCCTACGACAGGAAGGCGGCTACACCTTC. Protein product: CAWSALRQEGGYTF.

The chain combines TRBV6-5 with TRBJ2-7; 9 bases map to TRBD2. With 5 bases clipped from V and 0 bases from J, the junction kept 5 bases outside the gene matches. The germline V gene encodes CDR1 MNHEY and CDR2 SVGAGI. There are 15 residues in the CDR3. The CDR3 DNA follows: TGTGCCAGCAGTGGTCTTAGCGGGAGCTCCTACGAGCAGTACTTC. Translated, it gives CASSGLSGSSYEQYF.

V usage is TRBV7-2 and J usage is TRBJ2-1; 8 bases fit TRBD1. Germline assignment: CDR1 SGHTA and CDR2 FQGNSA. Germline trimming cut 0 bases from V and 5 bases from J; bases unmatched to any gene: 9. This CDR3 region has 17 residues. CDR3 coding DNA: TGTGCCAGCAGCTTAGCGTTACAGGGGGTTGAGGACAATGAGCAGTTCTTC. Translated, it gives CASSLALQGVEDNEQFF.